The clone carrying this TCR beta chain was seen a handful of times. These data originate in a study of blood T cell repertoires in COVID-19. How the authors handled the data: Quantification of nucleated cells was approximated via reference gene primer amplification. Clones were sequenced by immunoSEQ multiplex PCR, and TCRdb holds only the in-frame ones, with some missing. D and trimming come from the DNA, and the V and J calls and clone size come from that table. The data show about 260,000 clones, around nine tenths seen once. Those enrolled in Seattle joined during active infection and were followed longitudinally afterward. The V and J ends lost 3 bases and 2 bases respectively, with 16 bases between them. The CDR3 extends over 16 amino acids. From germline, CDR1 is SGHAT and CDR2 FQNNGV.

The chain is built from TRBV11-2 and TRBJ1-1; no reliable D call. The receptor's source is a woman in her fifties or sixties with COVID-19, enrolled during active disease. Specimen: peripheral blood. In DNA form, the CDR3 reads TGTGCCAGCAGCTTTCTGAGTCGTTCCGATAACACTGAAGCTTTCTTT. This gives the protein CASSFLSRSDNTEAFF.